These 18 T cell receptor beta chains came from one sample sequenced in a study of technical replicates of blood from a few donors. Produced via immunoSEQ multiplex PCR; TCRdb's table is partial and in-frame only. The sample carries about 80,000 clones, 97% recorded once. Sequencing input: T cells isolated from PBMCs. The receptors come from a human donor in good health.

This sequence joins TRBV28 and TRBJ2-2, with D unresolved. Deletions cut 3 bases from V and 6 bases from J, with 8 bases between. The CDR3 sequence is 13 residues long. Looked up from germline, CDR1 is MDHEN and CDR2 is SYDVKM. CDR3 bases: TGTGCCAGCAGTTTGCTAGTCCCCGGGGAGCTGTTTTTT. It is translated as CASSLLVPGELFF.

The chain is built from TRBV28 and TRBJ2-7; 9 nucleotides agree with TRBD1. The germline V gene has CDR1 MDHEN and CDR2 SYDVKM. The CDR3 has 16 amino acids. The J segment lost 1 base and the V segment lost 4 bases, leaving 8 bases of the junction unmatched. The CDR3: CASSYPRDRASYEQYF. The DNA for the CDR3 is TGTGCCAGCAGTTATCCCCGGGACAGGGCATCCTACGAGCAGTACTTC.

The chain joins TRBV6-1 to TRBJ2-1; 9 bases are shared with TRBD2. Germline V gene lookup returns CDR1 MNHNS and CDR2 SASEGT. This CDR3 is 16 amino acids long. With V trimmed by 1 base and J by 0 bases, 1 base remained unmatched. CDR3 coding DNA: TGTGCCAGCAGTGAAGTTAGCGGGAGCTCCTACAATGAGCAGTTCTTC. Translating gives CASSEVSGSSYNEQFF.

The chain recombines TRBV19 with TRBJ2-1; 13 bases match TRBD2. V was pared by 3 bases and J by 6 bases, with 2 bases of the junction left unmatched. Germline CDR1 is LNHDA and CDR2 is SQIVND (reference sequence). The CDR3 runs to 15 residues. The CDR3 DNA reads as TGTGCCAGTAGTATTGGACTAGCGGGAGCCAATGAGCAGTTCTTC. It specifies CASSIGLAGANEQFF. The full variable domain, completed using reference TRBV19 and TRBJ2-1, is DGGITQSPKYLFRKEGQNVTLSCEQNLNHDAMYWYRQDPGQGLRLIYYSQIVNDFQKGDIAEGYSVSREKKESFPLTVTSAQKNPTAFYLCASSIGLAGANEQFFGPGTRLTVL.

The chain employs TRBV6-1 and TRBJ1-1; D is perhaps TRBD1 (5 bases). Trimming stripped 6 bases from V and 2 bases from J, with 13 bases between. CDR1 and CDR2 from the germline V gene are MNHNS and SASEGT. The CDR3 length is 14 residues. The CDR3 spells CASSLQDPNTEAFF. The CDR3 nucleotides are TGTGCCAGCAGCCTACAGGACCCTAACACTGAAGCTTTCTTT.

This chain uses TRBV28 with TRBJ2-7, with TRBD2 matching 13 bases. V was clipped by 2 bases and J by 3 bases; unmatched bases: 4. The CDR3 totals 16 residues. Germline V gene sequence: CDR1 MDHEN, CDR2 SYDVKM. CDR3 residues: CASSLQGLAGIYEQYF. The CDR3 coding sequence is TGTGCCAGCAGTTTACAGGGACTAGCGGGAATCTACGAGCAGTACTTC.

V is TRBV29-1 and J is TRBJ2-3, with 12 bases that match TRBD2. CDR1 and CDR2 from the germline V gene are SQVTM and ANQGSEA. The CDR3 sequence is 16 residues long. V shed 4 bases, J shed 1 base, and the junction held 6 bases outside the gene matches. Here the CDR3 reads CSVGGRLAGGTDTQYF. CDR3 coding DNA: TGCAGCGTTGGAGGTAGACTAGCGGGAGGCACAGATACGCAGTATTTT.

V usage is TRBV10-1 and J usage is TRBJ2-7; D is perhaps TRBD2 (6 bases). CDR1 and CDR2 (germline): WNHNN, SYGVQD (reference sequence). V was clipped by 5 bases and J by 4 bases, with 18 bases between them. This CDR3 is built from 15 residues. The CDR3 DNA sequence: TGCGCCAGCAGTTCTACCGGGACTGGGCTTTACGAGCAGTACTTC. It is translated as CASSSTGTGLYEQYF.

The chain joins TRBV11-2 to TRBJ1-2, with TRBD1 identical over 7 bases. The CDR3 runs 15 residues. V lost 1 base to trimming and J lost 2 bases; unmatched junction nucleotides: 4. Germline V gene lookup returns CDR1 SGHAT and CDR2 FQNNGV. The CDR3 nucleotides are TGTGCCAGCAGCTTAGGTACAGGGGAAAACTATGGCTACACCTTC. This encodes CASSLGTGENYGYTF.

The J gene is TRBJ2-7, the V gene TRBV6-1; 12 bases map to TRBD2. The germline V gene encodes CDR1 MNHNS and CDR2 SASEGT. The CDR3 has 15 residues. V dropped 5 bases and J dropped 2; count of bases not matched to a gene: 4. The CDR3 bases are TGTGCCAGCAGTCGACTAGCGGGAGATCCCTACGAGCAGTACTTC. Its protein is CASSRLAGDPYEQYF.

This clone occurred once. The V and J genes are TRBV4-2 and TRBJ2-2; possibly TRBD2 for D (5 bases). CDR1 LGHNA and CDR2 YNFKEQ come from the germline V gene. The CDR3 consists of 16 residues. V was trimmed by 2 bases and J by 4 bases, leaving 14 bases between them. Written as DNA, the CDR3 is TGTGCCAGCAGCCAACGAGCGGACCTCCCCACCGGGGAGCTGTTTTTT. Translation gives CASSQRADLPTGELFF.

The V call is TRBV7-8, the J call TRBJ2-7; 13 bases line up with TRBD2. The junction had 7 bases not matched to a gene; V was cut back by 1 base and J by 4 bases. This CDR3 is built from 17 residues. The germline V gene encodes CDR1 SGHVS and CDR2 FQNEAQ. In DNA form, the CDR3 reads TGTGCCAGCAGCTTAGGGACTAGCGGGAGTCGGTCATACGAGCAGTACTTC. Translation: CASSLGTSGSRSYEQYF.

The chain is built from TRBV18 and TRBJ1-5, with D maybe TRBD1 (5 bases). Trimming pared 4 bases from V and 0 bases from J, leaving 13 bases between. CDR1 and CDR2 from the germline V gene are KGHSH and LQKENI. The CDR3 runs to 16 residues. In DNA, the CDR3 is TGTGCCAGCTCACGGGCGGGACTGAATAGCAATCAGCCCCAGCATTTT. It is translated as CASSRAGLNSNQPQHF.

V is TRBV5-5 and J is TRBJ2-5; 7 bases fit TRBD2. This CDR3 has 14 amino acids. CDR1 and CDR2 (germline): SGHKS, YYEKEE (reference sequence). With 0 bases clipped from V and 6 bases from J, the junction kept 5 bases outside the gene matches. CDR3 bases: TGTGCCAGCAGCTTGGAACTAGCGTCGCAGACCCAGTACTTC. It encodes CASSLELASQTQYF.

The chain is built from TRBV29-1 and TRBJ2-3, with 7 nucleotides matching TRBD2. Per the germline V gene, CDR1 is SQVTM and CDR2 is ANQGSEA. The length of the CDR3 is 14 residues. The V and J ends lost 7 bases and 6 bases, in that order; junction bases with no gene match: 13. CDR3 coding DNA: TGCAGCGCACGCCCTGGGGGGGGGACGGATACGCAGTATTTT. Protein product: CSARPGGGTDTQYF.

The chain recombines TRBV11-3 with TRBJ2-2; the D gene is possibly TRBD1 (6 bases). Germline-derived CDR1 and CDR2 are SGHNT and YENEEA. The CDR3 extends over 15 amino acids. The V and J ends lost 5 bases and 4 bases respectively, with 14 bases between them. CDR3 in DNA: TGTGCCAGCAGCCCCAACAGGGTTAGCACCGGGGAGCTGTTTTTT. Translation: CASSPNRVSTGELFF.

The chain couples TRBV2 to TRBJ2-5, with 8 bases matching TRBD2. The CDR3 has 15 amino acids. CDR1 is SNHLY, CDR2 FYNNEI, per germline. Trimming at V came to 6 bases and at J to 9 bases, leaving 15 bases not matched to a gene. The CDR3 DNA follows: TGTGCCAGCAGACTGTTTAGCGGGGTGGAAGGGGCCCAGTACTTC. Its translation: CASRLFSGVEGAQYF.

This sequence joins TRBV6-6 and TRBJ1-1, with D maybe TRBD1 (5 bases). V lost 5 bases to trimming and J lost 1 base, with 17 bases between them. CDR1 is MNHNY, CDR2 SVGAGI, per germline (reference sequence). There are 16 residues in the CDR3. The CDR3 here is CASSRQRQEPNTEAFF. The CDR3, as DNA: TGTGCCAGCAGTAGACAGCGTCAAGAACCGAACACTGAAGCTTTCTTT.